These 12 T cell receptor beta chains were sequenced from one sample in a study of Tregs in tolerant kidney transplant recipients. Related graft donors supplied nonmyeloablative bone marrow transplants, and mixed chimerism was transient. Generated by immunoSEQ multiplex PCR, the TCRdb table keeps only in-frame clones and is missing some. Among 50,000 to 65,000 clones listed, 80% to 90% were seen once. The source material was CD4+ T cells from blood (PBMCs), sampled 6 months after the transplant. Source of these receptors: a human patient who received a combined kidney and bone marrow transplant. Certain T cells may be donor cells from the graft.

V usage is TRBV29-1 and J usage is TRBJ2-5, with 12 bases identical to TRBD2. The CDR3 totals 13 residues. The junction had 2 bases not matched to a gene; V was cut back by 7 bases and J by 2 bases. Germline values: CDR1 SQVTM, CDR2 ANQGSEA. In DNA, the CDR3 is TGCAGCGGCGGACTAGCGGGGCAAGAGACCCAGTACTTC. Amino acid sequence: CSGGLAGQETQYF.

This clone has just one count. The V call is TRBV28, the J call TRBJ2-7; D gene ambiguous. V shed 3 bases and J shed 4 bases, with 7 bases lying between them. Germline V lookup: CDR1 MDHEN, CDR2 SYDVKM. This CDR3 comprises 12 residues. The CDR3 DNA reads TGTGCCAGCAGTTTTTCCCAGTACGAGCAGTACTTC. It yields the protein CASSFSQYEQYF.

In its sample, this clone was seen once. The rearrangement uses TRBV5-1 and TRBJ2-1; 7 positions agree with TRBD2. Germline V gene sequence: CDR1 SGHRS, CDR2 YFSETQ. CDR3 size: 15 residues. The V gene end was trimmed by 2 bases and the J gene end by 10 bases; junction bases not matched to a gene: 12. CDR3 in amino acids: CASSFTAGVTGEQFF. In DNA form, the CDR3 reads TGCGCCAGCAGCTTTACCGCGGGAGTTACGGGGGAGCAGTTCTTC. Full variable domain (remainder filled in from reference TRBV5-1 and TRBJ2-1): KAGVTQTPRYLIKTRGQQVTLSCSPISGHRSVSWYQQTPGQGLQFLFEYFSETQRNKGNFPGRFSGRQFSNSRSEMNVSTLELGDSALYLCASSFTAGVTGEQFFGPGTRLTVL.

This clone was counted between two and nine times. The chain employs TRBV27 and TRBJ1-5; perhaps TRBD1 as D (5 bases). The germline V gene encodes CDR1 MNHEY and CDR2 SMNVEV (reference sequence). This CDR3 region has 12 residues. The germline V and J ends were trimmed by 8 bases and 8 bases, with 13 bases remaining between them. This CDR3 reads CASGGVGEPQHF. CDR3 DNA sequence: TGTGCCAGCGGAGGGGTCGGGGAGCCCCAGCATTTT.

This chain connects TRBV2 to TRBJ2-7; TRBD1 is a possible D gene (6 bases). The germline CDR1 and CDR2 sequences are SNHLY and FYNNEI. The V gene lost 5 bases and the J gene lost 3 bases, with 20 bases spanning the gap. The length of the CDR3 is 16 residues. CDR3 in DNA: TGTGCCAGCAGTCGAAAGGCCCGACAGGTTAACTACGAGCAGTACTTC. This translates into CASSRKARQVNYEQYF.

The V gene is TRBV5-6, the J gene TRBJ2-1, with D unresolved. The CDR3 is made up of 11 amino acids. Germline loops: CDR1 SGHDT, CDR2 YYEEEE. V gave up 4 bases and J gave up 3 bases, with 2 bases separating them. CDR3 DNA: TGTGCCAGCAGCCTCTACAATGAGCAGTTCTTC. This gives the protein CASSLYNEQFF.

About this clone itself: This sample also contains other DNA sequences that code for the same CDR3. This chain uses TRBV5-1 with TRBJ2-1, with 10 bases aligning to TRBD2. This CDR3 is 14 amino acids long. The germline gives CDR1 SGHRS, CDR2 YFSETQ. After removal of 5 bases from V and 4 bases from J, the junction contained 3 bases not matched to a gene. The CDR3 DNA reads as TGCGCCAGCAGGGGACTAGCGCAATACAATGAGCAGTTCTTC. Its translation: CASRGLAQYNEQFF.

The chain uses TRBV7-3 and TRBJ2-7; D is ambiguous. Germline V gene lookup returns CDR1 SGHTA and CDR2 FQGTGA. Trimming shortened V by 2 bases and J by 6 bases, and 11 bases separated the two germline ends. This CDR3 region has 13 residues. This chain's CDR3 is CASSLHPQREQYF. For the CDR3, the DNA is TGTGCCAGCAGCTTACACCCCCAGCGCGAGCAGTACTTC.

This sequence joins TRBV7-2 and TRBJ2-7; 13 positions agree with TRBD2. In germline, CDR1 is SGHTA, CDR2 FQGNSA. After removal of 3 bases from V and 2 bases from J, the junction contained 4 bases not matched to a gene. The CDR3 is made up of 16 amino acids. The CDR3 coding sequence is TGTGCCAGCAGCTTCACTAGCGGGGGGGTGCCCTACGAGCAGTACTTC. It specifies CASSFTSGGVPYEQYF.

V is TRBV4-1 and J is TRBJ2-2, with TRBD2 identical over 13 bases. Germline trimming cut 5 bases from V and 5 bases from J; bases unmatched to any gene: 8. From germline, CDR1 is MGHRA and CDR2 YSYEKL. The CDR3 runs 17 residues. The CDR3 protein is CASSFRTSGRDTGELFF. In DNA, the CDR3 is TGCGCCAGCAGCTTCCGGACTAGCGGGAGAGATACCGGGGAGCTGTTTTTT.

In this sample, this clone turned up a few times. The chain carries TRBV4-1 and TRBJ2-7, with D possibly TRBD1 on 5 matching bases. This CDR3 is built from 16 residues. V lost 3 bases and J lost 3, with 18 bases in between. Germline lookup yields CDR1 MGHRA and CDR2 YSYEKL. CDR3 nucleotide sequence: TGCGCCAGCAGCCACGACCCCAGGGTACCCGGCTACGAGCAGTACTTC. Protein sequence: CASSHDPRVPGYEQYF.

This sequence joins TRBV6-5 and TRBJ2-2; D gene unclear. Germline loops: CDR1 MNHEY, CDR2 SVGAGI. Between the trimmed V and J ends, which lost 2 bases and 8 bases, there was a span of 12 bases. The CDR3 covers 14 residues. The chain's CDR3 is CASSYQNLWGELFF. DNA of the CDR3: TGTGCCAGCAGTTACCAGAACCTGTGGGGGGAGCTGTTTTTT.